The T cell receptor (beta chain) described here comes from a study of T cells expressing NK-cell markers (dated by TCRdb to 2019 to 2021). Context from the whole study: Three sorted T-cell subsets (CD3+CD56+NKG2C+, CD3+CD56+NKG2C- and CD3+CD56-NKG2C+) from 8 or 9 donors had their TCR beta-chain repertoires profiled. Among the eight sequenced donors, seven were HCMV-seropositive and one was HCMV-seronegative. The study sequenced eight donors, all healthy volunteers chosen at random: three men and five women. Illumina HiSeq 2000/2500, MiSeq or NextSeq was used to sequence libraries as 2 x 150 bp reads. General findings and caveats noted by the study authors: Whether the expanded NKG2C-expressing T cell clones were specific for HCMV antigens remained unclear. Those dominant clonotypes were again the most abundant among CD3+CD56-NKG2C+ cells in several donors, at about 25-60.1%. In several donors, the dominant CD3+CD56+NKG2C+ clonotypes were among the top 10 CD8+ clonotypes and accounted for about 1.0-7.0% of CD8+ T cells.

TCRdb lists the instrument as Illumina HiSeq 2000. The TCR beta cDNA libraries were made using 5'RACE template switching, a step that added both a universal primer site and unique molecular identifiers. Priming for cDNA synthesis came from the TCR beta constant segment, and two successive PCR amplification steps followed. Concerning the study's data processing: MIGEC was used to demultiplex reads and group reads by UMI, and MiTCR was used to assemble and quantify clonotypes. To remove erroneous sequences, TCR cDNA sequences were retained only when supported by two or more reads. The tcR package was used for downstream repertoire analysis, and clonotypes were matched across fractions by CDR3 nucleotide sequence plus V segment. VDJmatch was used to annotate antigen specificity against VDJdb, with one amino acid substitution in CDR3 permitted. TCRdb reprocessed the reads; each CDR3 protein sequence makes one entry, and DNA is unavailable. The V and J calls were not made by the authors but by TCRdb's processing. Per the sample table, the count is about 260,000 distinct CDR3 sequences. Clones ranked in the top ten supply around 0.4% of the sample.

A commercial ELISA kit detecting HCMV-specific IgG in serum was used to determine HCMV serostatus. Peripheral blood mononuclear cells were isolated from blood by Ficoll density gradient centrifugation. A word on this clonotype: Its antigen target is currently unknown.

Sequenced: blood T cells: a sorted CD56 or NKG2C T cell subset, CD4+ or CD8+ T cells, or bulk PBMC T cells (not recorded which). The receptor was isolated from a man aged 18 to 30 in good health. Donor details come from another sample of the same person, matched by shared clones.

The CDR3: CASSSLQPLMRGNIQYF. Rearrangement joined TRBV11-2 to TRBJ2-4; TCRdb indicates TRBD2, and absent DNA this call remains unverified. The CDR3 starts with the cysteine, ends with the phenylalanine, and has 17 residues. The protein alone is recorded here. Looking up the germline V gene yields CDR1 SGHAT and CDR2 FQNNGV.